Below, 18 T cell receptor beta chains from the same sample are listed, as sequenced in a study of cytomegalovirus exposure and HLA in healthy donors. Vbeta (60) and Jbeta (13) primers were used in the PCR. The table came from immunoSEQ multiplex PCR; TCRdb's copy has only in-frame clones and leaves some out. The table includes around 140,000 clones, roughly 8.8% detected once. Specimen: PBMCs. Every receptor here comes from a woman aged 40 to 50 in good health and CMV-seropositive.

The chain is built from TRBV7-2 and TRBJ2-7; the D gene is possibly TRBD1 (5 bases). Germline CDR1 is SGHTA and CDR2 is FQGNSA. Trimming took off 3 bases at V and 1 base at J, with 13 bases between the two ends. The CDR3 has 15 amino acids. The CDR3: CASSFGTGFSYEQYF. Written as DNA, the CDR3 is TGTGCCAGCAGCTTCGGAACAGGATTTTCCTACGAGCAGTACTTC.

The chain carries TRBV27 and TRBJ2-7, with 7 positions matching TRBD1. CDR1 is MNHEY, CDR2 SMNVEV, per germline (reference sequence). V lost 8 bases and J lost 2; bases outside the gene matches: 9. This CDR3 region has 14 residues. The CDR3 bases are TGTGCCAGCCGCCCCACAGGGGTGACCTACGAGCAGTACTTC. Protein: CASRPTGVTYEQYF.

This clone was counted only a few times. The chain has TRBV14 and TRBJ2-4; the D gene is possibly TRBD2 (6 bases). Germline V gives CDR1 SGHDN, CDR2 FVKESK. The ends were cut back, 0 bases at V and 7 bases at J, with 7 bases in the middle. The CDR3 is 13 residues long. CDR3 nucleotides: TGTGCCAGCAGCCAAGATGGGGGGAACATTCAGTACTTC. Translating gives CASSQDGGNIQYF.

This clone was counted a few times. The V call is TRBV5-3, the J call TRBJ2-2; 7 bases match TRBD1. TRBV5-3 is designated an ORF whose function remains uncertain. The CDR3 length is 20 residues. V lost 3 bases to trimming and J lost 2 bases; unmatched junction nucleotides: 19. The CDR3 is CARSSRERVRDSPNTGELFF. Here the CDR3 DNA reads TGTGCCAGAAGCTCGCGAGAGCGTGTGAGGGACAGCCCAAACACCGGGGAGCTGTTTTTT.

J is TRBJ2-1 and V is TRBV5-8, with 8 bases matching TRBD2. The CDR3 runs 15 residues. J gave up 7 bases and V 2 bases, and 8 bases lay outside the gene matches. In germline, CDR1 is SGHTS, CDR2 YDEGEE. Here the CDR3 DNA reads TGTGCCAGCAGCTTCTTCGGGGGGGCTGGGAATGAGCAGTTCTTC. Translated, it gives CASSFFGGAGNEQFF.

This clone was picked up a small number of times. V gene TRBV6-5 combines with J gene TRBJ1-1; 9 bases fit TRBD1. V was pared by 0 bases and J by 4 bases, with 3 bases of the junction left unmatched. Per germline, CDR1 MNHEY and CDR2 SVGAGI. This CDR3 comprises 15 residues. The CDR3 here is CASSYSGQGGTEAFF. The CDR3 DNA follows: TGTGCCAGCAGTTACTCGGGACAGGGTGGCACTGAAGCTTTCTTT.

This clone was counted a few times. CDR3 loop: CASSFGSAGETQYF. CDR3 nucleotides: TGCGCCAGCAGCTTTGGGTCCGCGGGGGAGACCCAGTACTTC. The chain links TRBV5-1 to TRBJ2-5, with D possibly matching TRBD2 (6 bases). Germline V gene data show CDR1 as SGHRS and CDR2 as YFSETQ. The CDR3 sequence is 14 residues long. With 2 bases removed from V and 5 bases from J, the gap between germline ends came to 13 bases.

This clone was counted only a few times. The gene calls are TRBV11-2 and TRBJ1-1, with a tentative D call TRBD1 (6 bases). This CDR3 has 15 amino acids. Germline values: CDR1 SGHAT, CDR2 FQNNGV. V lost 2 bases and J 7 bases, leaving 17 bases between the germline ends. The CDR3 nucleotides read TGTGCCAGCAGCTTATCGTTGGACAGAGCGCATGAAGCTTTCTTT. Amino acid sequence: CASSLSLDRAHEAFF.

This clone was seen a handful of times. This chain links TRBV5-1 with TRBJ1-2; a weak D match, TRBD1 (6 bases). Looked up from germline, CDR1 is SGHRS and CDR2 is YFSETQ. The CDR3 is 13 amino acids. V lost 4 bases and J 8 bases, leaving 15 bases between the germline ends. The DNA of the CDR3 is TGCGCCAGCAGCCCGGAGGTCCAGGGGGGCTACACCTTC. Protein product: CASSPEVQGGYTF.

The chain has TRBV7-8 and TRBJ2-7; a possible D gene is TRBD1 (6 bases). Germline CDR1 and CDR2: SGHVS and FQNEAQ. The V end lost 1 base, the J end lost 1 base, and 8 bases lay between the germline ends. The CDR3 is 14 amino acids. This CDR3 is CASSLVQGSYEQYF. The CDR3 coding sequence is TGTGCCAGCAGCTTAGTCCAGGGGTCCTACGAGCAGTACTTC.

V gene TRBV5-4 combines with J gene TRBJ2-3, with D possibly TRBD2 on 5 matching bases. V shed 2 bases and J shed 0 bases, with 10 bases lying between them. Germline assignment: CDR1 SGHNT and CDR2 YYREEE (reference sequence). The CDR3 is made up of 15 amino acids. CDR3 sequence (DNA): TGTGCCAGCAGCTTCGGGGAACCTAGCACAGATACGCAGTATTTT. Encoded protein: CASSFGEPSTDTQYF.

The genes are TRBV18 and TRBJ1-1, with TRBD1 matching over 8 bases. V was pared by 2 bases and J by 3 bases, with 17 bases of the junction left unmatched. The CDR3 consists of 19 residues. Germline V gene lookup returns CDR1 KGHSH and CDR2 LQKENI. CDR3 sequence (DNA): TGTGCCAGCTCACCAATTGGAGACAGGGGTCATTGGAAGTACACTGAAGCTTTCTTT. Translation gives CASSPIGDRGHWKYTEAFF.

This clone was seen more than once but under ten times. The chain employs TRBV4-1 and TRBJ2-3; 16 bases map to TRBD2. The CDR3 runs to 16 residues. Germline V gene lookup returns CDR1 MGHRA and CDR2 YSYEKL. Trimming took 3 bases from V and 5 from J; bases not matched to a gene: 2. CDR3: CASSQGLAGGRDTQYF. The CDR3 DNA reads as TGCGCCAGCAGCCAGGGACTAGCGGGGGGGCGAGATACGCAGTATTTT.

The chain is built from TRBV5-4 and TRBJ2-5; D is perhaps TRBD1 (5 bases). The CDR3 has 13 residues. Trimming pared 3 bases from V and 7 bases from J, leaving 13 bases between. CDR1 and CDR2 (germline): SGHNT, YYREEE (reference sequence). The CDR3 spells CASSSEGVATQYF. The CDR3, as DNA: TGTGCCAGCAGCTCCGAAGGGGTAGCGACCCAGTACTTC. The entire variable domain, with the rest obtained from reference TRBV5-4 and TRBJ2-5, is as follows: ETGVTQSPTHLIKTRGQQVTLRCSSQSGHNTVSWYQQALGQGPQFIFQYYREEENGRGNFPPRFSGLQFPNYSSELNVNALELDDSALYLCASSSEGVATQYFGPGTRLLVL.

This clone was seen more than once but under ten times. The chain's CDR3 is CASVEGLQGTMFF. CDR3 nucleotide sequence: TGTGCCAGCGTAGAAGGTCTTCAGGGGACAATGTTTTTT. The V call is TRBV2, the J call TRBJ1-4; tentatively, D is TRBD1 (6 bases). Trimming stripped 8 bases from V and 15 bases from J, with 22 bases between. The CDR3 sequence is 13 residues long. Germline V lookup: CDR1 SNHLY, CDR2 FYNNEI.

The chain recombines TRBV27 with TRBJ2-7; tentative D call: TRBD2 (5 bases). Germline lookup yields CDR1 MNHEY and CDR2 SMNVEV (reference sequence). The CDR3 sequence is 17 residues long. V was trimmed by 0 bases and J by 3 bases, leaving 18 bases between them. The CDR3, as DNA: TGTGCCAGCAGTTTATCGGGTAAGGGAGCCCTTTTCTACGAGCAGTACTTC. Translating gives CASSLSGKGALFYEQYF.

This clone appeared a few times. This CDR3 is CASSPDRAGSPLHF. CDR3 coding DNA: TGTGCCAGCAGTCCGGACAGGGCCGGTTCACCCCTCCACTTT. The gene calls are TRBV6-5 and TRBJ1-6, with 8 bases that match TRBD1. Per the germline V gene, CDR1 is MNHEY and CDR2 is SVGAGI. The CDR3 runs 14 residues. V shed 5 bases and J 9 bases; nucleotides not matched to a gene: 6.

The gene calls are TRBV7-2 and TRBJ2-3; 7 nucleotides match TRBD2. The V segment lost 1 base and the J segment 1 base; nucleotides outside the gene matches: 8. The CDR3 loop spans 17 amino acids. Germline V CDR1 and CDR2: SGHTA, FQGNSA. The CDR3 sequence is CASSLVRLAAGTDTQYF. The CDR3 DNA reads TGTGCCAGCAGCTTAGTCCGACTAGCCGCCGGCACAGATACGCAGTATTTT.